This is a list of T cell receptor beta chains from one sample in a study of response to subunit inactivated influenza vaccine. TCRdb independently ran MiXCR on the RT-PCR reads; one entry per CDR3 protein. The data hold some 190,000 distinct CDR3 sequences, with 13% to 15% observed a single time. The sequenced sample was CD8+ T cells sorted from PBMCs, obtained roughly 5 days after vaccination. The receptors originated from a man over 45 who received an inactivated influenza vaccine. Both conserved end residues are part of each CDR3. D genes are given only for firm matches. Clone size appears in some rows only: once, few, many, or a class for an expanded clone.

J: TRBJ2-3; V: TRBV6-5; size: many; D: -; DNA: TGTGCCAGCAGTTACGGGTCAGATACGCAGTATTTT; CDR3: CASSYGSDTQYF
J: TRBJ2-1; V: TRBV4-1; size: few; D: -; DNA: TGCGCCAGCAGCCCTGCGGGGGCAGAGCAGTTCTTC; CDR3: CASSPAGAEQFF
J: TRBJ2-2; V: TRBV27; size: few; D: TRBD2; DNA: TGTGCCAGCAGCCCAGATTGGACTAGCGCGAACACCGGGGAGCTGTTTTTT; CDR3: CASSPDWTSANTGELFF
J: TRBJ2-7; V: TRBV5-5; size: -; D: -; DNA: TGTGCCAGCAGCTTGGAAGGGGAATCCCTAGCCGAGCAGTACTTC; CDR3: CASSLEGESLAEQYF
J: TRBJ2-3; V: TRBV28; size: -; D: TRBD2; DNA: TGTGCCAGCAGTTTCGAGACTCTAGCGGGATTTTCAGATACGCAGTATTTT; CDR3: CASSFETLAGFSDTQYF
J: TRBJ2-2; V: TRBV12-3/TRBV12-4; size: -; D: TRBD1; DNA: TGTGCCAGCAGTTTTGAGGACAGGGGCACCGGGGAGCTGTTTTTT; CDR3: CASSFEDRGTGELFF
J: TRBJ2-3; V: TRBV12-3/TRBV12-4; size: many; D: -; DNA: TGTGCCAGCAGTTGGAGGGGAGATACGCAGTATTTT; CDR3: CASSWRGDTQYF
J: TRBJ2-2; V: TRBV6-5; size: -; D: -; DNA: TGTGCCAGCAGTTACCCACAGGGAGAGTGGACCGGGGAGCTGTTTTTT; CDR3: CASSYPQGEWTGELFF
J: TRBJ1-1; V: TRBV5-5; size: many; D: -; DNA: TGTGCCAGCAGCTTGGACTATCTTCCGAACACTGAAGCTTTCTTT; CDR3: CASSLDYLPNTEAFF
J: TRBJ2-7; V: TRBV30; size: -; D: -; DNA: TGTGCCTGGAGTGTTTCCAGCGGCTACGAGCAGTACTTC; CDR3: CAWSVSSGYEQYF
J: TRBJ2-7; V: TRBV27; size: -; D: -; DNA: TGTGCCAGCAGGGTACAGAGCTCCTACGAGCAGTACTTC; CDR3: CASRVQSSYEQYF
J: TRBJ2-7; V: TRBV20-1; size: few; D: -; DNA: TGCAGTGCTAGAGATCTTGGGGGAATCGGCTACGAGCAGTACTTC; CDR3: CSARDLGGIGYEQYF
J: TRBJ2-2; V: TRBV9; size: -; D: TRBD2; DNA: TGTGCCAGCAGCTTAAGCGGGGGGGCGGGCACCGGGGAGCTGTTTTTT; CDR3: CASSLSGGAGTGELFF
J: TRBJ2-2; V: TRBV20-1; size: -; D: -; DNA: TGCAGTGCTAGAGTGCCCGGGGGGCCAACCACCGGGGAGCTGTTTTTT; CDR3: CSARVPGGPTTGELFF
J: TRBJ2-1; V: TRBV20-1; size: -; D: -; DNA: TGCAGTGCTAGAACGCGACAGGCCTACAATGAGCAGTTCTTC; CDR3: CSARTRQAYNEQFF
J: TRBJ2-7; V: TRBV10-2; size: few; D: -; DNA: TGCGCCAGCAGGGACCGGACGGCCCGGGGGTCCTACGAGCAGTACTTC; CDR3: CASRDRTARGSYEQYF
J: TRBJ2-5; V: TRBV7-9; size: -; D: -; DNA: TGTGCCAGCAGCCAGACAGAAGAAGAGACCCAGTACTTC; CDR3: CASSQTEEETQYF
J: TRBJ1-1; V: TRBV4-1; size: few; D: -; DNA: TGCGCCAGCAGCCATAACAGTGTGAACACTGAAGCTTTCTTT; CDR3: CASSHNSVNTEAFF
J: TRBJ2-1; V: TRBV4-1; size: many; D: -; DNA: TGCGCCAGCAGCCCCATGGGCAGCTCCTACAATGAGCAGTTCTTC; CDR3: CASSPMGSSYNEQFF
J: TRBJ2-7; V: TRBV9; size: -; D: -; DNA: TGTGCCAGCAGCGAGGGCTCGAGCTCCTACGAGCAGTACTTC; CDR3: CASSEGSSSYEQYF
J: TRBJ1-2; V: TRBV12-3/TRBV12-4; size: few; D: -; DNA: TGTGCCAGCAGTCCGGTCAACTATGGCTACACCTTC; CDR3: CASSPVNYGYTF
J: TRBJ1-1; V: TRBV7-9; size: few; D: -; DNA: TGTGCCAGCAGCTTGGACGGGTCGCACCCCACTGAAGCTTTCTTT; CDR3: CASSLDGSHPTEAFF
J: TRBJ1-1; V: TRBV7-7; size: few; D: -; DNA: TGTGCCAGCAGCTTCCATGAGTCCGGGGAGTTAACTGAAGCTTTCTTT; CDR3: CASSFHESGELTEAFF
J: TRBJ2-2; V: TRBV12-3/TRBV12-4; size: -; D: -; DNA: TGTGCCAGCAGTTTAACTGGGATAGGCGGGGAGCTGTTTTTT; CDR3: CASSLTGIGGELFF
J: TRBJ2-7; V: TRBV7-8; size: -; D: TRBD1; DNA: TGTGCCAGCAGCCCGTCAGGGGGTAGCTCCTACGAGCAGTACTTC; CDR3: CASSPSGGSSYEQYF
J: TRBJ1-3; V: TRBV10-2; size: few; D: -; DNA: TGCGCCAGCACGGGGACCGCCCTGGGTGGAAACACCATATATTTT; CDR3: CASTGTALGGNTIYF
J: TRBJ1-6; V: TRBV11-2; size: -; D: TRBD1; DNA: TGTGCCAGCAGCTTGACAGGGGGTCCCCTCCACTTT; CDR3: CASSLTGGPLHF
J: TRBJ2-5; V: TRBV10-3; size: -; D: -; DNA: TGTGCCATCAGTGAGTCTGATCGTGACCAGTACTTC; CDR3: CAISESDRDQYF
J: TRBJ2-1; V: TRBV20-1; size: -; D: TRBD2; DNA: TGCAGTGCTAGAGACCTTGGACTAGCGGGTAGTAGTTCACAGTTCTTC; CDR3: CSARDLGLAGSSSQFF
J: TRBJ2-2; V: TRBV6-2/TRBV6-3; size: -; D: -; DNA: TGTGCCAGCAATACCAGGGAAAAATACACCGGGGAGCTGTTTTTT; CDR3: CASNTREKYTGELFF
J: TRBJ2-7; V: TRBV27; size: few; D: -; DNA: TGTGCCAGCAGAATGGACAGAGCCTACGAGCAGTACTTC; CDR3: CASRMDRAYEQYF
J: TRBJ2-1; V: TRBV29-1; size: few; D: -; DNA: TGCAGTGGTGGGACATTGCGGTACAATGAGCAGTTCTTC; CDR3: CSGGTLRYNEQFF
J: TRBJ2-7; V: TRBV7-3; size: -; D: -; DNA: TGTGCCAGCAGCTTACGCGGGAACCCAGGGGGTGAGCAGTACTTC; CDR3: CASSLRGNPGGEQYF
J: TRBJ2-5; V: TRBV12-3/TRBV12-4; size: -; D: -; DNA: TGTACCAGCAGTTTATGGCAGGGATCCGGTGAGACCCAGTACTTC; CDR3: CTSSLWQGSGETQYF
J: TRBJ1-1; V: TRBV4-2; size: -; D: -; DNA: TGTGCCAGCAGCTACGGTTGGAACACGTACACTGAAGCTTTCTTT; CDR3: CASSYGWNTYTEAFF
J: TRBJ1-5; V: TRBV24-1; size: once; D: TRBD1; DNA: TGTGCCACCGACAGGGGCCCTGATCAGCCCCAGCATTTT; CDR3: CATDRGPDQPQHF
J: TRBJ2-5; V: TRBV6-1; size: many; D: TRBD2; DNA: TGTGCCAGCTCGGTAGCGGGGGAAGAGACCCAGTACTTC; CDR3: CASSVAGEETQYF